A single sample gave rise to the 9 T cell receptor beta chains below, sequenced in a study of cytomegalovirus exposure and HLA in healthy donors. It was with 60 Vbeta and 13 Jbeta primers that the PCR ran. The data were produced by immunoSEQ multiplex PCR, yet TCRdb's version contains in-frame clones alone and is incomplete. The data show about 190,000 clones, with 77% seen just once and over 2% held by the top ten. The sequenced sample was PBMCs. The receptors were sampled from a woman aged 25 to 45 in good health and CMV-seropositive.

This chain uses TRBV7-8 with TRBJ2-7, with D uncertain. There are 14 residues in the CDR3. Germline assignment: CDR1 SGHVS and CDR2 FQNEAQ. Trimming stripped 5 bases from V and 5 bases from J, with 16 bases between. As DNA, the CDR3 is TGTGCCAGCAGCCTAGGGCAACTTCGGGACGAGCAGTACTTC. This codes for CASSLGQLRDEQYF.

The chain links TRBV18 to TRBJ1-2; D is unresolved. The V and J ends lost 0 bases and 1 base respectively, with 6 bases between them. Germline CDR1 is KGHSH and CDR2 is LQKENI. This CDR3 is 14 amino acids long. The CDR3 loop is CASSPPDFNYGYTF. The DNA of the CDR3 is TGTGCCAGCTCACCACCGGACTTTAACTATGGCTACACCTTC.

The CDR3 region is CASTGVRETQYF. The CDR3 coding sequence is TGTGCCAGCACAGGGGTTCGGGAGACCCAGTACTTC. V and J are TRBV28 and TRBJ2-5; D may be TRBD1 (6 bases). The V gene's germline CDR1 is MDHEN and CDR2 SYDVKM. Deletions cut 7 bases from V and 5 bases from J, with 11 bases between. The CDR3 loop spans 12 amino acids.

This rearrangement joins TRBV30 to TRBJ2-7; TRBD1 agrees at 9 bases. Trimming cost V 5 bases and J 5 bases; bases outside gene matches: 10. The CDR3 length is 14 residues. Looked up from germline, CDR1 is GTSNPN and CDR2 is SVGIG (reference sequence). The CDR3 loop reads CAWDTGQGSHEQYF. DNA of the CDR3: TGTGCCTGGGACACAGGACAGGGGAGCCACGAGCAGTACTTC.

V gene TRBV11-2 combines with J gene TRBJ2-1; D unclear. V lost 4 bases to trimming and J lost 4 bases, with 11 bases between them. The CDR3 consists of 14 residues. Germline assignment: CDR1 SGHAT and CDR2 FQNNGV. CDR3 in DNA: TGTGCCAGCAGCTCGTCGATCAGGTACAATGAGCAGTTCTTC. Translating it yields CASSSSIRYNEQFF.

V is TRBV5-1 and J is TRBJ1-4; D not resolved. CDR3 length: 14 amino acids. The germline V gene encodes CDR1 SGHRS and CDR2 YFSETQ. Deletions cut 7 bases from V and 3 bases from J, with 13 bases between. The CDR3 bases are TGCGCCAGCGCCCTCGGGGTTCCTAATGAAAAACTGTTTTTT. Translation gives CASALGVPNEKLFF.

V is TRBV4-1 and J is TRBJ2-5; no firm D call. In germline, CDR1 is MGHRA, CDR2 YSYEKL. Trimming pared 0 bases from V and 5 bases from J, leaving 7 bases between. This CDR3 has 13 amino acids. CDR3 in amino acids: CASSQDSVETQYF. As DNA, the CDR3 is TGCGCCAGCAGCCAAGATTCGGTGGAGACCCAGTACTTC.

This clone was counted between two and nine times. The CDR3: CASSQEAHLTGEQYF. The DNA of the CDR3 is TGCGCCAGCAGCCAAGAGGCCCACCTGACAGGGGAGCAGTACTTC. The chain is built from TRBV4-1 and TRBJ2-7, with 7 bases matching TRBD1. Germline lookup yields CDR1 MGHRA and CDR2 YSYEKL. The CDR3 is 15 residues long. J was trimmed by 7 bases and V by 0 bases; bases with no gene match: 9.

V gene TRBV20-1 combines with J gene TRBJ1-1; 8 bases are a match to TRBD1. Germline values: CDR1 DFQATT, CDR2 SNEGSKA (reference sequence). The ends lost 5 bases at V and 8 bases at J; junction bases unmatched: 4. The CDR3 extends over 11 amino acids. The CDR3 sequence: CSAPGQGEAFF. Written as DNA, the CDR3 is TGCAGTGCTCCCGGACAGGGAGAAGCTTTCTTT.